This TCR beta chain emerged from a study of a mutant IDH1 vaccine in newly diagnosed glioma. TCRdb keeps only in-frame clones here, not all; method: immunoSEQ multiplex PCR. This table has tens of thousands of clones, about four fifths appearing once. With respect to this clone: Its antigen is not known.

The time point: week 5, during vaccination. Mutant IDH1 20-mer peptide, at 300 ug, made up each vaccine dose, with topical imiquimod. The CDR3 loop spans 14 amino acids. Trimming removed 0 bases from V and 1 base from J, with 6 bases in between. In germline, CDR1 is MNHEY, CDR2 SVGAGI. The sequence derives from a man aged 35 to 55 with glioma. The rearrangement uses TRBV6-5 and TRBJ1-1; D is undetermined. The input for sequencing was PBMCs, taken from a glioma patient whose treatment included an IDH1 peptide vaccine. CDR3 region: CASSYSNRNTEAFF. CDR3 coding DNA: TGTGCCAGCAGTTACTCGAACAGGAACACTGAAGCTTTCTTT.